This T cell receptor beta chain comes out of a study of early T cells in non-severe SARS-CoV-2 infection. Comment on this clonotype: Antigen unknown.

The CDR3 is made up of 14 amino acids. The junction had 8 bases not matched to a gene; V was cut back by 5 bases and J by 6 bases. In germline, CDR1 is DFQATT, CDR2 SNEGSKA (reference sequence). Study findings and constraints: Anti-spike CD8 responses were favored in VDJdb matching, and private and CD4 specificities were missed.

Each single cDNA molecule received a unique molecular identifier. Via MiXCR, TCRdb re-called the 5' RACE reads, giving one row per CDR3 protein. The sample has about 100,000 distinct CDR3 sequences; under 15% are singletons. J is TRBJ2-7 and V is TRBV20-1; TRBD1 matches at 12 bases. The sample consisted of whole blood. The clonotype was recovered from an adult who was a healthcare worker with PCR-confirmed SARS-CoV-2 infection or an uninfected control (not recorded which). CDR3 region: CSARVGTGGGEQYF. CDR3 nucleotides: TGCAGTGCTCGTGTAGGGACAGGGGGCGGCGAGCAGTACTTC.